This passage covers 22 T cell receptor beta chains from one sample sequenced in a study of cytomegalovirus exposure and HLA in healthy donors. Use of 60 Vbeta and 13 Jbeta primers characterized the PCR. Assay used: immunoSEQ multiplex PCR; TCRdb lists only in-frame clones, some missing. The sample gives approximately 97,000 clones, approximately 71% of which show up once; roughly 9.1% is in the top ten. Input material: PBMCs. The origin of the receptors is a male donor in good health and CMV-seropositive.

The chain combines TRBV19 with TRBJ2-3; 15 bases are shared with TRBD2. J lost 2 bases, V lost 5 bases, and 8 bases had no gene match. Germline CDR1 and CDR2: LNHDA and SQIVND (reference sequence). CDR3 length: 18 amino acids. CDR3 in amino acids: CASSRGLAGGLVTDTQYF. The CDR3, as DNA: TGTGCCAGTAGTCGGGGACTAGCGGGAGGCTTGGTCACAGATACGCAGTATTTT.

The J gene is TRBJ2-5, the V gene TRBV7-2, with 7 bases that match TRBD1. The better agreement between TRBJ2-7 and the DNA end casts doubt on the J call. The CDR3 contains 13 residues. Per germline, CDR1 SGHTA and CDR2 FQGNSA. The CDR3 DNA is TGTGCCAGCAGCGGACGAGGGGGCCACGAGCAGTACTTC. It specifies CASSGRGGHEQYF.

The chain links TRBV19 to TRBJ2-7; 9 positions match TRBD2. The CDR3 spans 15 residues. The germline gives CDR1 LNHDA, CDR2 SQIVND (reference sequence). J lost 2 bases, V lost 3 bases, and 5 bases had no gene match. In nucleotides, the CDR3 is TGTGCCAGTAGTATGGATAGCGGGAGAGCCTACGAGCAGTACTTC. Amino acid sequence: CASSMDSGRAYEQYF.

This clone was observed a few times. This chain connects TRBV9 to TRBJ1-2; 9 bases are a match to TRBD1. V was clipped by 0 bases and J by 5 bases; unmatched bases: 5. CDR1 and CDR2 (germline): SGDLS, YYNGEE. The CDR3 consists of 15 residues. The CDR3 here is CASSVAATGGYGYTF. As DNA, the CDR3 is TGTGCCAGCAGCGTAGCTGCGACAGGGGGGTATGGCTACACCTTC.

The chain is built from TRBV28 and TRBJ1-6, with a weak D call TRBD1 (5 bases). The germline CDR1 and CDR2 sequences are MDHEN and SYDVKM. Trimming took 4 bases from V and 9 from J, leaving 16 bases between them. The CDR3 length is 15 residues. The CDR3 DNA reads TGTGCCAGCAGTTCGCAACAGGCTCTCAGTTCACCCCTCCACTTT. It encodes CASSSQQALSSPLHF.

V gene TRBV27 combines with J gene TRBJ2-7; 7 bases align to TRBD2. The CDR3 spans 13 residues. CDR1 is MNHEY and CDR2 is SMNVEV in the germline V gene (reference sequence). J gave up 3 bases and V 6 bases, and 5 bases lay outside the gene matches. The CDR3 DNA reads as TGTGCCAGCAGCCTGAGGGAGGGCTACGAGCAGTACTTC. This codes for CASSLREGYEQYF.

The chain combines TRBV19 with TRBJ2-2; D is possibly TRBD1 (7 bases). Germline-derived CDR1 and CDR2 are LNHDA and SQIVND (reference sequence). The CDR3 contains 16 residues. V was shortened by 5 bases and J by 4 bases, with 17 bases between the two germline ends. The CDR3 DNA reads TGTGCCAGTAGTTCCTCCAGGGGGGTGGGCACCGGGGAGCTGTTTTTT. Amino acids: CASSSSRGVGTGELFF.

V is TRBV5-1 and J is TRBJ1-1; D gene unclear. V lost 0 bases and J 3 bases, leaving 15 bases between the germline ends. The CDR3 totals 16 residues. Germline V lookup: CDR1 SGHRS, CDR2 YFSETQ. The CDR3 here is CASSLGSGVGDTEAFF. The CDR3, as DNA: TGCGCCAGCAGCTTGGGGTCTGGGGTCGGGGACACTGAAGCTTTCTTT.

V is TRBV7-8 and J is TRBJ1-1; D remains unclear. Trimming removed 1 base from V and 3 bases from J, with 6 bases in between. The CDR3 is 13 residues long. The germline CDR1 and CDR2 sequences are SGHVS and FQNEAQ. The CDR3 DNA reads as TGTGCCAGCAGCTTAGGGGCTTACACTGAAGCTTTCTTT. Amino acid sequence: CASSLGAYTEAFF.

The rearrangement joins TRBV9 to TRBJ1-2, with 12 bases that match TRBD1. The ends lost 3 bases at V and 8 bases at J; junction bases unmatched: 8. This CDR3 region has 15 residues. CDR1 and CDR2 (germline): SGDLS, YYNGEE. CDR3 DNA sequence: TGTGCCAGCAGCGACTCGGGACAGGGGGCTGGGGGCTACACCTTC. Encoded protein: CASSDSGQGAGGYTF. Supplemented by reference TRBV9 and TRBJ1-2, the full variable domain reads DSGVTQTPKHLITATGQRVTLRCSPRSGDLSVYWYQQSLDQGLQFLIQYYNGEERAKGNILERFSAQQFPDLHSELNLSSLELGDSALYFCASSDSGQGAGGYTFGSGTRLTVV.

CDR3 sequence: CASRGVSGQAQPQHF. The CDR3 region has the DNA TGTGCCAGCAGGGGAGTGAGCGGACAGGCGCAGCCCCAGCATTTT. The V gene is TRBV2, the J gene TRBJ1-5, with 7 bases identical to TRBD1. Unmatched junction bases numbered 12, after V lost 6 bases and J lost 7 bases. Germline CDR1 reads SNHLY; CDR2 reads FYNNEI. The CDR3 sequence is 15 residues long.

The chain has TRBV6-6 and TRBJ1-4; D gene unclear. CDR3 length: 16 residues. Per the germline V gene, CDR1 is MNHNY and CDR2 is SVGAGI (reference sequence). Trimming took 2 bases from V and 8 from J, leaving 18 bases between them. The CDR3 is CASSYTEVRAEEKLFF. DNA for the CDR3: TGTGCCAGCAGTTACACCGAGGTCAGAGCTGAGGAAAAACTGTTTTTT.

The chain combines TRBV9 with TRBJ1-2, with 10 nucleotides matching TRBD1. Germline V gene lookup returns CDR1 SGDLS and CDR2 YYNGEE. The V segment lost 3 bases and the J segment 5 bases; nucleotides outside the gene matches: 13. The CDR3 extends over 17 amino acids. CDR3 in DNA: TGTGCCAGCAGCGGACAGGGGGCTTGGACCATTAGATATGGCTACACCTTC. Translating it yields CASSGQGAWTIRYGYTF.

The chain carries TRBV28 and TRBJ1-2, with 8 bases lining up with TRBD1. The CDR3 has 15 residues. V shed 6 bases and J 2 bases; nucleotides not matched to a gene: 8. Germline V gene data show CDR1 as MDHEN and CDR2 as SYDVKM. CDR3: CASRTPTGENYGYTF. Written as DNA, the CDR3 is TGTGCCAGCAGAACCCCGACAGGGGAAAACTATGGCTACACCTTC.

This clone was seen a handful of times. The chain links TRBV7-2 to TRBJ2-7; TRBD2 is a possible D gene (6 bases). Trimming cost V 5 bases and J 5 bases, with 16 bases left between them. Per germline, CDR1 SGHTA and CDR2 FQGNSA. CDR3 length: 14 residues. The CDR3 reads CASSLALAIDEQYF. For the CDR3, the DNA is TGTGCCAGCAGCCTCGCGCTAGCGATCGACGAGCAGTACTTC.

The CDR3 sequence: CASSEWGQSPSEQYF. In nucleotides, the CDR3 is TGTGCCAGCAGTGAGTGGGGACAGAGCCCTTCCGAGCAGTACTTC. The rearrangement links TRBV6-1 to TRBJ2-7; 7 bases fit TRBD1. The germline CDR1 and CDR2 sequences are MNHNS and SASEGT. V trimming: 3 bases; J trimming: 6 bases; junction bases outside the gene matches: 11. The CDR3 loop spans 15 amino acids.

In this sample, this clone turned up a few times. V is TRBV11-2 and J is TRBJ1-2, with 7 bases aligning to TRBD1. The CDR3 covers 14 residues. Germline CDR1 SGHAT, CDR2 FQNNGV. Losses at the gene ends were 1 base for V and 2 bases for J; bases not matched to a gene: 1. This CDR3 is CASSLARGNYGYTF. The CDR3 bases are TGTGCCAGCAGCTTAGCCAGGGGGAACTATGGCTACACCTTC.

The chain has TRBV6-1 and TRBJ2-5, with 7 bases fitting TRBD1. The germline CDR1 and CDR2 sequences are MNHNS and SASEGT. This CDR3 has 15 amino acids. Trimming took 4 bases from V and 2 from J; bases not matched to a gene: 7. CDR3 residues: CASSGRDRIQETQYF. In DNA form, the CDR3 reads TGTGCCAGCAGTGGCCGGGACAGAATACAAGAGACCCAGTACTTC.

This clone was seen once. The rearrangement uses TRBV4-3 and TRBJ1-2, with D possibly TRBD1 on 5 matching bases. V was trimmed by 8 bases and J by 4 bases, leaving 20 bases between them. Germline CDR1 is LGHNA and CDR2 is YSLEER. The CDR3 length is 15 residues. CDR3 residues: CASLPRRGVGYGYTF. The CDR3 DNA follows: TGCGCCAGCCTACCTCGACGGGGGGTAGGCTATGGCTACACCTTC.

This clone was seen a single time. The chain couples TRBV19 to TRBJ2-3, with 8 positions matching TRBD2. The germline V gene has CDR1 LNHDA and CDR2 SQIVND (reference sequence). The V and J ends lost 5 bases and 6 bases, in that order; junction bases with no gene match: 13. This CDR3 is built from 16 residues. The CDR3 bases are TGTGCCAGTAGTCCCCAGCGGGAGAGTTTGGGGGATACGCAGTATTTT. Its translation: CASSPQRESLGDTQYF.

The rearrangement joins TRBV7-6 to TRBJ2-3; the match to TRBD2 covers 9 bases. The ends lost 2 bases at V and 3 bases at J; junction bases unmatched: 3. The CDR3 totals 15 residues. Germline V CDR1 and CDR2: SGHVS, FNYEAQ. CDR3 nucleotides: TGTGCCAGCAGCTTAATCGCGGGAGGGACAGATACGCAGTATTTT. Its protein is CASSLIAGGTDTQYF.

This clone showed up just a few times. The rearrangement links TRBV5-1 to TRBJ1-2; perhaps TRBD1 as D (5 bases). The CDR3 runs to 14 residues. With 0 bases removed from V and 5 bases from J, the gap between germline ends came to 11 bases. The germline V gene has CDR1 SGHRS and CDR2 YFSETQ. The CDR3, as DNA: TGCGCCAGCAGCTTGGATGGGGCCGGGTATGGCTACACCTTC. The encoded protein is CASSLDGAGYGYTF.